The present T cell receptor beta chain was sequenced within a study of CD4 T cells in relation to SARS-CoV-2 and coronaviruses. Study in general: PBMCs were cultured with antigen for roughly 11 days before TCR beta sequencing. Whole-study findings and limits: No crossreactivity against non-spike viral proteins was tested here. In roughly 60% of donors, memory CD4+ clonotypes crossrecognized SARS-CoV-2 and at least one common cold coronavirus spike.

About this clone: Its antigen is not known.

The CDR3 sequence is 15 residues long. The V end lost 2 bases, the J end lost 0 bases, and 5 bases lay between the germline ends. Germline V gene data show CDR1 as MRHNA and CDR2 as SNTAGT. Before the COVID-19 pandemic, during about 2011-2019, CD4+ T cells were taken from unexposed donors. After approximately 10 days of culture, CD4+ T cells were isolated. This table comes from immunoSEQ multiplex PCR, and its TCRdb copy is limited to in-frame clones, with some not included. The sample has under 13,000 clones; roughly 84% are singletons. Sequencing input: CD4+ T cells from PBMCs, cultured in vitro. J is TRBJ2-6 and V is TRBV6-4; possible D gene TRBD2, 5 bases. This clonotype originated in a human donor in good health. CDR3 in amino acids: CASSDTSSGANVLTF. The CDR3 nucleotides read TGTGCCAGCAGTGACACTAGCTCTGGGGCCAACGTCCTGACTTTC.